The entry below describes one TCR beta chain. The antigen is undetermined. Each donor's status was that of a healthy bone marrow donor. The PCR contained 60 Vbeta and 13 Jbeta primers. TCRdb's copy holds only in-frame clones and misses some; the assay was immunoSEQ multiplex PCR. The sample records around 150,000 clones, over 80% being singletons. Germline-derived CDR1 and CDR2 are LNHNV and YYDKDF (reference sequence). The germline V and J ends were trimmed by 3 bases and 3 bases, with 14 bases remaining between them. The CDR3 totals 15 residues. These data come from a study of cytomegalovirus exposure and HLA in healthy donors. Overall study results and limits: For cytomegalovirus status, the classifier reportedly gave diagnoses with high specificity and sensitivity.

The receptor was derived from a woman under 30 in good health and CMV-seronegative. The sequenced sample consisted of PBMCs. This chain joins TRBV15 and TRBJ1-2; a possible D gene is TRBD1 (5 bases). The CDR3 loop is CATSSPGVSHYGYTF. The CDR3 nucleotides read TGTGCCACCAGCAGTCCGGGGGTGTCTCACTATGGCTACACCTTC. The full variable domain, with the rest looked up from reference TRBV15 and TRBJ1-2, is DAMVIQNPRYQVTQFGKPVTLSCSQTLNHNVMYWYQQKSSQAPKLLFHYYDKDFNNEADTPDNFQSRRPNTSFCFLDIRSPGLGDTAMYLCATSSPGVSHYGYTFGSGTRLTVV.